What follows are 29 T cell receptor beta chains derived from one specimen sequenced in a study of blood T cell repertoires in COVID-19. Assay used: immunoSEQ multiplex PCR; TCRdb lists only in-frame clones, some missing. The sample has about 250,000 clones; approximately 80% are singletons. Input material: peripheral blood. The receptors here all came from a woman in her sixties or seventies with active or convalescent COVID-19.

This chain joins TRBV11-1 and TRBJ2-7, with D possibly being TRBD1 (5 bases). CDR1 is SGHAT, CDR2 FQDESV, per germline (reference sequence). The CDR3 extends over 14 amino acids. The germline V and J ends were trimmed by 5 bases and 0 bases, with 11 bases remaining between them. This CDR3 is CASSPAGPSYEQYV. Here the CDR3 DNA reads TGTGCCAGCAGCCCCGCAGGGCCCTCCTACGAGCAGTACGTC.

The chain carries TRBV19 and TRBJ2-7; tentatively, D is TRBD2 (6 bases). The germline CDR1 and CDR2 sequences are LNHDA and SQIVND (reference sequence). This CDR3 has 15 residues. The V end lost 6 bases, the J end lost 1 base, and 16 bases lay between the germline ends. The CDR3 is CASSPPGGGSYEQYF. Written as DNA, the CDR3 is TGTGCCAGTAGCCCCCCCGGGGGTGGGTCCTACGAGCAGTACTTC.

The V call is TRBV7-9, the J call TRBJ2-1; 7 nucleotides align to TRBD2. Trimming cost V 1 base and J 12 bases; bases outside gene matches: 3. CDR3 length equals 12 residues. Germline CDR1 reads SEHNR; CDR2 reads FQNEAQ (reference sequence). CDR3 residues: CASSLETGGQFF. The CDR3 DNA reads TGTGCCAGCAGCTTAGAGACGGGAGGGCAGTTCTTC.

In this sample, this clone turned up once. The V and J genes are TRBV19 and TRBJ1-5; 12 positions agree with TRBD1. Trimming removed 4 bases from V and 9 bases from J; junction bases left unmatched: 16. Germline V CDR1 and CDR2: LNHDA, SQIVND (reference sequence). This CDR3 is 18 amino acids long. The CDR3 spells CASSTGQGARSVLWPQHF. In DNA, the CDR3 is TGTGCCAGTAGTACGGGACAGGGGGCGCGTTCGGTATTGTGGCCCCAGCATTTT.

CDR3 coding DNA: TGTGCCAGTAGCATGGGTGGACAGGGGAACACTGAAGCTTTCTTT. It codes for CASSMGGQGNTEAFF. The chain links TRBV19 to TRBJ1-1, with 8 bases fitting TRBD1. The CDR3 totals 15 residues. Germline CDR1 LNHDA, CDR2 SQIVND (reference sequence). Trimming cost V 6 bases and J 1 base; bases outside gene matches: 7.

This clone was detected only a few times. This chain uses TRBV4-1 with TRBJ2-7, with a tentative D call TRBD1 (5 bases). Germline lookup yields CDR1 MGHRA and CDR2 YSYEKL. Trimming removed 4 bases at V and 2 bases at J, with 12 bases between. The CDR3 contains 14 residues. The CDR3 DNA reads as TGCGCCAGCAGCCCCCTTCCAGGGCCCTACGAGCAGTACGTC. Its translation: CASSPLPGPYEQYV.

The genes are TRBV3-1 (or the pseudogene TRBV3-2) and TRBJ2-7; possibly TRBD2 for D (6 bases). The CDR3 is 16 amino acids. V was trimmed by 1 base and J by 9 bases, leaving 22 bases between them. Germline V gives CDR1 LGHDT, CDR2 YNNKEL (reference sequence). The CDR3 region is CASSQGTGVAAGGQYV. The DNA of the CDR3 is TGTGCCAGCAGCCAAGGTACGGGGGTAGCAGCAGGAGGGCAGTACGTC.

The V gene is TRBV3-1 (or the pseudogene TRBV3-2), the J gene TRBJ2-7; 11 nucleotides agree with TRBD2. The CDR3 totals 18 residues. Germline V gives CDR1 LGHDT, CDR2 YNNKEL (reference sequence). Unmatched junction bases numbered 14, after V lost 4 bases and J lost 3 bases. DNA for the CDR3: TGTGCCAGCAGCCCCCCGCTTTCGGGGACTAGCGGATACTACGAGCAGTACGTC. Protein product: CASSPPLSGTSGYYEQYV.

The chain employs TRBV18 and TRBJ2-7; 16 nucleotides align to TRBD2. CDR1 is KGHSH, CDR2 LQKENI, per germline. Trimming cost V 3 bases and J 2 bases; bases outside gene matches: 7. This CDR3 contains 18 residues. The CDR3 is CASSPGTSGRAGAYEQYF. The CDR3 bases are TGTGCCAGCTCACCTGGGACTAGCGGGAGGGCCGGGGCCTACGAGCAGTACTTC.

CDR3 bases: TGTGCCAGCAGTTTTCTAGGAGATACGCAGTATTTT. Translation: CASSFLGDTQYF. V and J are TRBV12-3 or TRBV12-4 and TRBJ2-3; D ambiguous. V was cut by 3 bases and J by 5 bases, with 6 bases left in between. The CDR3 length is 12 residues.

V usage is TRBV7-2 and J usage is TRBJ1-4, with unresolved D. The CDR3 totals 14 residues. The germline CDR1 and CDR2 sequences are SGHTA and FQGNSA. Trimming pared 5 bases from V and 8 bases from J, leaving 15 bases between. The CDR3 nucleotides read TGTGCCAGCAGCCACGAGGGATTTCGAGAAAAACTGTTTTTT. It translates to CASSHEGFREKLFF. Looking up the rest from reference TRBV7-2 and TRBJ1-4 gives the full variable domain: GAGVSQSPSNKVTEKGKDVELRCDPISGHTALYWYRQSLGQGLEFLIYFQGNSAPDKSGLPSDRFSAERTGGSVSTLTIQRTQQEDSAVYLCASSHEGFREKLFFGSGTQLSVL.

The rearrangement uses TRBV4-2 and TRBJ1-2, with 7 bases lining up with TRBD1. After removal of 0 bases from V and 4 bases from J, the junction contained 8 bases not matched to a gene. The CDR3 spans 16 residues. Germline V CDR1 and CDR2: LGHNA, YNFKEQ. For the CDR3, the DNA is TGTGCCAGCAGCCAAGAAGGGACAGCCCTTCTCTATGGCTACACCTTC. This gives the protein CASSQEGTALLYGYTF.

This clone was seen more than once but under ten times. The rearrangement joins TRBV28 to TRBJ1-5, with 9 bases identical to TRBD1. CDR3 length equals 21 residues. The junction had 23 bases not matched to a gene; V was cut back by 3 bases and J by 5 bases. Germline CDR1 reads MDHEN; CDR2 reads SYDVKM. The CDR3 loop is CASSFPLTGGHTGLRDQPQHF. In nucleotides, the CDR3 is TGTGCCAGCAGTTTTCCTTTGACAGGGGGGCATACCGGGTTGAGGGATCAGCCCCAGCATTTT.

The V gene is TRBV20-1, the J gene TRBJ1-1; D gene unclear. Trimming stripped 3 bases from V and 0 bases from J, with 17 bases between. Germline V CDR1 and CDR2: DFQATT, SNEGSKA (reference sequence). The CDR3 has 16 residues. In DNA, the CDR3 is TGCAGTGCTAGTTATATAAGAGCCGAAATGAACACTGAAGCTTTCTTT. Protein sequence: CSASYIRAEMNTEAFF.

The J gene is TRBJ2-2, the V gene TRBV12-5; D gene unclear. With 0 bases removed from V and 7 bases from J, the gap between germline ends came to 12 bases. The germline CDR1 and CDR2 sequences are LGHNT and FRNRAP. This CDR3 contains 15 residues. The CDR3 nucleotides read TGTGCTAGTGGTTTGGTTCCCCTTATGTACGGGGAGCTGTTTTTT. Translating it yields CASGLVPLMYGELFF.

In this sample, this clone turned up once. The chain joins TRBV5-1 to TRBJ1-3; D call uncertain. This CDR3 spans 13 amino acids. V lost 0 bases and J 4 bases, leaving 5 bases between the germline ends. Germline V lookup: CDR1 SGHRS, CDR2 YFSETQ. CDR3 sequence (DNA): TGCGCCAGCAGCTTGGAGCCCGGAAACACCATATATTTT. Translation gives CASSLEPGNTIYF.

In its sample, this clone was seen a few times. The chain is built from TRBV6-6 and TRBJ2-7, with 9 bases identical to TRBD1. Germline loops: CDR1 MNHNY, CDR2 SVGAGI (reference sequence). V shed 1 base and J 1 base; nucleotides not matched to a gene: 5. The CDR3 loop spans 16 amino acids. The CDR3 nucleotides read TGTGCCAGCAGTTACTATGGGACAGGGTCGTCCTACGAGCAGTACGTC. It yields the protein CASSYYGTGSSYEQYV.

This rearrangement joins TRBV4-2 to TRBJ2-5, with D possibly TRBD2 on 6 matching bases. The CDR3 is 16 amino acids. CDR1 is LGHNA and CDR2 is YNFKEQ in the germline V gene. V lost 4 bases, J lost 4 bases, and 19 bases lay in between. The CDR3 nucleotides are TGTGCCAGCAGCCCAAGACGGGGGTTAGAGTCAGAGACCCAGTACTTC. This translates into CASSPRRGLESETQYF.

The rearrangement uses TRBV6-6 and TRBJ2-1, with a possible D match to TRBD1 (6 bases). V was trimmed by 0 bases and J by 2 bases, leaving 8 bases between them. Germline CDR1 and CDR2: MNHNY and SVGAGI (reference sequence). There are 15 residues in the CDR3. The CDR3 nucleotides are TGTGCCAGCAGTTACTCGAAGGGGGCCTACAATGAGCAGTTCTTC. It codes for CASSYSKGAYNEQFF.

The sample holds one count of this clone. V and J are TRBV6-5 and TRBJ2-1; D perhaps matches TRBD2 (6 bases). V was clipped by 2 bases and J by 6 bases, with 14 bases between them. CDR3 length: 15 residues. CDR1 and CDR2 (germline): MNHEY, SVGAGI. The CDR3 reads CASSYGAGSPNEQFF. For the CDR3, the DNA is TGTGCCAGCAGTTACGGGGCGGGATCCCCCAATGAGCAGTTCTTC.

V is TRBV6-1 and J is TRBJ2-7, with a tentative D call TRBD2 (6 bases). CDR1 and CDR2 (germline): MNHNS, SASEGT. The CDR3 sequence is 15 residues long. The V gene lost 1 base and the J gene lost 6 bases, with 16 bases spanning the gap. The DNA of the CDR3 is TGTGCCAGCAGTGAAGATCGACTAGTGTTCGGCGAGCAGTACGTC. Translating it yields CASSEDRLVFGEQYV.

This rearrangement joins TRBV9 to TRBJ2-1; 9 positions match TRBD1. This CDR3 region has 16 residues. Trimming at V came to 0 bases and at J to 7 bases, leaving 8 bases not matched to a gene. The germline gives CDR1 SGDLS, CDR2 YYNGEE. CDR3 DNA: TGTGCCAGCAGCGTAGCTACAGGGACAGGGTGGAATGAGCAGTTCTTC. Amino acids: CASSVATGTGWNEQFF.

In this sample, this clone turned up once. The V call is TRBV20-1, the J call TRBJ1-1; D remains ambiguous. The germline gives CDR1 DFQATT, CDR2 SNEGSKA (reference sequence). The CDR3 sequence is 16 residues long. The V end lost 3 bases, the J end lost 4 bases, and 21 bases lay between the germline ends. The CDR3: CSASLRRDRLSTEAFF. Here the CDR3 DNA reads TGCAGTGCTAGTTTGAGGAGGGATCGGCTATCCACTGAAGCTTTCTTT.

This rearrangement joins TRBV30 to TRBJ2-5, with 8 bases identical to TRBD2. V lost 5 bases, J lost 4 bases, and 12 bases stayed unmatched. The CDR3 is 15 residues long. CDR1 and CDR2 from the germline V gene are GTSNPN and SVGIG (reference sequence). The DNA of the CDR3 is TGTGCCTGGGGGGTTAGCGGGAACCGCGGAGAGACCCAGTACTTC. Amino acid sequence: CAWGVSGNRGETQYF. Combining the CDR3 with reference TRBV30 and TRBJ2-5 gives the whole variable domain SQTIHQWPATLVQPVGSPLSLECTVEGTSNPNLYWYRQAAGRGLQLLFYSVGIGQISSEVPQNLSASRPQDRQFILSSKKLLLSDSGFYLCAWGVSGNRGETQYFGPGTRLLVL.

The chain carries TRBV21-1 and TRBJ1-2. TRBV21-1 is classified as a pseudogene. The CDR3 spans 12 residues. CDR3 amino acids: CASSIRGYGYTF. The CDR3 coding sequence is TGTGCCAGCAGCATACGGGGCTATGGCTACACCTTC.

This chain links TRBV4-2 with TRBJ1-5, with D maybe TRBD1 (5 bases). The CDR3 has 14 amino acids. V lost 3 bases and J 4 bases, leaving 10 bases between the germline ends. CDR1 LGHNA and CDR2 YNFKEQ come from the germline V gene. In nucleotides, the CDR3 is TGTGCCAGCAGCCAGAACGACAGAAATCAGCCCCAGCATTTT. Its translation: CASSQNDRNQPQHF.

The chain links TRBV3-1 (or the pseudogene TRBV3-2) to TRBJ1-4; possible D gene TRBD1, 5 bases. Trimming left V 0 bases short and J 5 bases short, with 13 bases between. The CDR3 covers 16 residues. Per germline, CDR1 LGHDT and CDR2 YNNKEL (reference sequence). CDR3 amino acids: CASSQEGGTGNEKLFF. As DNA, the CDR3 is TGTGCCAGCAGCCAAGAGGGGGGGACGGGGAATGAAAAACTGTTTTTT.

V and J are TRBV4-1 and TRBJ1-5, with a weak D call TRBD1 (5 bases). CDR1 is MGHRA and CDR2 is YSYEKL in the germline V gene. The CDR3 loop spans 13 amino acids. V lost 5 bases, J lost 3 bases, and 8 bases lay in between. CDR3 amino acids: CASSTGVNQPQHF. The DNA of the CDR3 is TGCGCCAGCAGCACGGGGGTCAATCAGCCCCAGCATTTT.

The chain has TRBV6-4 and TRBJ1-1; D call uncertain. The CDR3 is made up of 14 amino acids. Deletions cut 3 bases from V and 3 bases from J, with 11 bases between. CDR1 and CDR2 from the germline V gene are MRHNA and SNTAGT. The chain's CDR3 is CASSEFGEDTEAFF. The CDR3, as DNA: TGTGCCAGCAGTGAGTTCGGGGAGGACACTGAAGCTTTCTTT.